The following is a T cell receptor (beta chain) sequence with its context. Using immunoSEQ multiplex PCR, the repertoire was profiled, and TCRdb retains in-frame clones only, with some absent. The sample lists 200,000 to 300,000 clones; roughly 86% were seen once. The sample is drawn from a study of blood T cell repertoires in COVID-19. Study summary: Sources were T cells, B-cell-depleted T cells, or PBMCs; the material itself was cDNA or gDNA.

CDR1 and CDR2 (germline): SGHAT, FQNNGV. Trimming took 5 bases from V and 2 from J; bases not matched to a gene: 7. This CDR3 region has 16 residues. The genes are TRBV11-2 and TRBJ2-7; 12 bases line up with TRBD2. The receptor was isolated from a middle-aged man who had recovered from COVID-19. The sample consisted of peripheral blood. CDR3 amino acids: CASSPPGLAGTYEQYF. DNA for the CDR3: TGTGCCAGCAGCCCCCCGGGACTAGCGGGTACCTACGAGCAGTACTTC.